Listed below are T cell receptor beta chains from one sample, sequenced in a study of T cells after yellow fever vaccination. TCRdb ran MiXCR on the 5' RACE reads and lists one entry per CDR3 protein. The table records some 150,000 distinct CDR3 sequences, about 6.9% of them present only once. The sequencing used CD4+ T cells sorted from PBMCs, collected 10 days after the yellow fever booster vaccination. Receptors were obtained from a man aged 30-40 years who received the YFV17D yellow fever vaccine. Both conserved end residues are part of each CDR3. A D gene is named only where the DNA matches it firmly. For some rows the clone size is stated as once, few or many, or as a class when expanded; others skip it.

abundance: many
v_gene: TRBV5-1
d_gene: NA
j_gene: TRBJ2-1
CDR3nt: TGCGCCAGCAGCGCAGGCGACAGGTACAATGAGCAGTTCTTC
CDR3aa: CASSAGDRYNEQFF

abundance: many
v_gene: TRBV6-5
d_gene: NA
j_gene: TRBJ1-1
CDR3nt: TGTGCCAGCGGCCTAGGGGGAAACACTGAAGCTTTCTTT
CDR3aa: CASGLGGNTEAFF

abundance: NA
v_gene: TRBV5-1
d_gene: NA
j_gene: TRBJ2-5
CDR3nt: TGCGCCAGCAGGTCCCCCCGAATTGAGACCCAGTACTTC
CDR3aa: CASRSPRIETQYF

abundance: many
v_gene: TRBV2
d_gene: NA
j_gene: TRBJ2-7
CDR3nt: TGTGCCAGCAATGACTACTCCTACGAGCAGTACTTC
CDR3aa: CASNDYSYEQYF

abundance: NA
v_gene: TRBV5-4
d_gene: TRBD1
j_gene: TRBJ2-2
CDR3nt: TGTGCCAGCAGCCCTACGACAGGGGGCTTAACCGGGGAGCTGTTTTTT
CDR3aa: CASSPTTGGLTGELFF

abundance: many
v_gene: TRBV7-3
d_gene: TRBD2
j_gene: TRBJ2-3
CDR3nt: TGTGCCAGCAGCTTGTCCACTAGCGCAGATACGCAGTATTTT
CDR3aa: CASSLSTSADTQYF

abundance: few
v_gene: TRBV20-1
d_gene: NA
j_gene: TRBJ2-1
CDR3nt: TGCAGTGCTAGAAGAGGAGGAGCCTACAATGAGCAGTTCTTC
CDR3aa: CSARRGGAYNEQFF

abundance: many
v_gene: TRBV20-1
d_gene: NA
j_gene: TRBJ1-1
CDR3nt: TGCAGTGCTAGACGAGGGGACACTGAAGCTTTCTTT
CDR3aa: CSARRGDTEAFF

abundance: few
v_gene: TRBV3-1
d_gene: NA
j_gene: TRBJ1-2
CDR3nt: TGTGCCAGCAGCCAAACAGCTTTGAACTATGGCTACACCTTC
CDR3aa: CASSQTALNYGYTF

abundance: many
v_gene: TRBV7-2
d_gene: TRBD2
j_gene: TRBJ2-7
CDR3nt: TGTGCCAGCAGCCTCATGGGGGGAGGGCTGAGCGAGCAGTACTTC
CDR3aa: CASSLMGGGLSEQYF

abundance: many
v_gene: TRBV20-1
d_gene: TRBD1
j_gene: TRBJ1-1
CDR3nt: TGCAGTGCGGAGGGACAGACTAACACTGAAGCTTTCTTT
CDR3aa: CSAEGQTNTEAFF

abundance: NA
v_gene: TRBV20-1
d_gene: TRBD1
j_gene: TRBJ1-6
CDR3nt: TGCAGTGCAGACGGGACAGACGACTCACCCCTCCACTTT
CDR3aa: CSADGTDDSPLHF

abundance: many
v_gene: TRBV28
d_gene: NA
j_gene: TRBJ2-6
CDR3nt: TGTGCCAGCAGTTTGGGGAGCGCAGGGGCCAACGTCCTGACTTTC
CDR3aa: CASSLGSAGANVLTF

abundance: few
v_gene: TRBV6-5
d_gene: TRBD2
j_gene: TRBJ2-5
CDR3nt: TGTGCCAGCAGTGGGACTAGCGGGACCCAGTACTTC
CDR3aa: CASSGTSGTQYF